The T cell receptor beta chain described here comes from a study of cytomegalovirus exposure and HLA in healthy donors (dated by TCRdb to the late 2010s). General notes on the study: A later analysis indicated that the 120 validation repertoires were generated on the platform also employed for the approximately 690 repertoires of the first cohort. The study was designed to test whether signatures of past pathogen exposure could be identified by cataloging public T cell receptors. A separate validation cohort of 90 to 150 different subjects was used in addition to the roughly 670-subject first cohort. To predict cytomegalovirus infection status, the study combined high-throughput TCR immunosequencing, statistical association of individual TCRs with disease status, and machine learning. Points the paper makes about the study in general: A few of the identified cytomegalovirus-associated TCR beta chains were confirmed in vitro to be specific for cytomegalovirus antigens. Most TCR sequences were seen in very few donors, while some public TCRs were found in many individuals. The classifier was reported to diagnose cytomegalovirus status with high specificity and sensitivity in both the original cohort and the validation cohort. Subsequent analysis determined that TCRs grouped into clusters in the first cohort also showed a tendency toward co-occurrence across the 130 or so validation repertoires, and approximately 93% of cluster scores exceeded 0. The authors suggested that the approach could potentially be extended to other disease states and immunological phenotypes. The validation cohort had no HLA typing available for a later analysis, so co-occurrence within that cohort was assessed over all 120 or so repertoires. In the study, 150 to 200 TCR beta chains were listed as associated with cytomegalovirus.

As for this clone: Its antigen remains undetermined. No much larger clonotype is one base removed from it; base qualities were not supplied.

Separate from the approximately 690-subject first cohort, the validation cohort of about 110 subjects was the group to which the donors belonged. Library preparation employed the immunoSEQ multiplex PCR assay. The study's own analysis went as follows. To diagnose cytomegalovirus status from the catalog of TCR beta chain sequences, a statistical classification framework was built. Here the immuneACCESS table is served through TCRdb, limited to in-frame sequences with V and J called. Missing clones are a known gap in these copies; in checked studies unresolved V genes cover under half, and the rest lacks a known reason. V and J calls and clone size are as listed in that table; D and trimming were resolved from the DNA. Present in this sample are 110,000 to 150,000 clones, 70% to 90% of which were seen just once. Just under 3% of the sample is held by the ten biggest clonotypes. Reading from cysteine to phenylalanine, the CDR3 counts 13 amino acids. Only CDR3 DNA is held: 39 bases, read in frame from base 1. V sheds 11 bases and J sheds 8 bases, leaving 19 bases between their ends. CDR1 ENHRY and CDR2 SYGVKD were looked up in the germline V gene.

Sequenced: PBMCs. The V and J segments used are TRBV10-3 and TRBJ2-1; TRBD2 could be the D gene, as 6 bases match. This sequence originates from a man aged 18 to 30 in good health and CMV-seronegative. The DNA sequence reads TGTGCCGCCAAGCCTAGCGTCGACGATGAGCAGTTCTTC. The resulting protein is CAAKPSVDDEQFF.